One sample yielded the 18 T cell receptor beta chains listed below, sequenced in a study of regulatory T cells in long-lasting Graves disease. The time point: newly diagnosed GD, antithyroid drugs for less than 3 months. RNA extracted from PBMCs served as the sequencing template. Arm-PCR of CDR3 regions with iRepertoire HTBI primers generated TCR beta libraries. TCRdb independently ran MiXCR on the multiplex PCR reads; one entry per CDR3 protein. The sample consists of around 420,000 distinct CDR3 sequences, 15% to 18% of them appearing once. Sequencing was performed on peripheral blood mononuclear cells (PBMCs), taken at new diagnosis, from a patient treated with antithyroid drugs. All receptors derive from a female donor with Graves disease.

This clonotype appeared many times. The rearrangement uses TRBV11-1 and TRBJ1-1; D is possibly TRBD1 (6 bases). This CDR3 has 15 amino acids. CDR1 is SGHAT and CDR2 is FQDESV in the germline V gene (reference sequence). V lost 0 bases and J 6 bases, leaving 14 bases between the germline ends. The CDR3 reads CASSLAGALEAEAFF. CDR3 nucleotides: TGTGCCAGCAGCTTAGCGGGGGCCCTGGAGGCTGAAGCTTTCTTT.

The V gene is TRBV20-1, the J gene TRBJ2-2; TRBD1 matches 8 bases. The CDR3 is 15 residues long. Germline CDR1 reads DFQATT; CDR2 reads SNEGSKA (reference sequence). V trimming: 5 bases; J trimming: 7 bases; junction bases outside the gene matches: 12. The CDR3 spells CSAPIPGQDIGELFF. For the CDR3, the DNA is TGCAGTGCTCCAATTCCGGGACAGGACATCGGGGAGCTGTTTTTT.

This clonotype came up many times. The chain couples TRBV3-1 to TRBJ2-1, with 8 bases fitting TRBD2. The CDR3 totals 16 residues. The V gene's germline CDR1 is LGHDT and CDR2 YNNKEL (reference sequence). Trimming removed 5 bases from V and 0 bases from J; junction bases left unmatched: 6. Here the CDR3 reads CASSWTSRRSYNEQFF. The CDR3 DNA reads TGTGCCAGCAGCTGGACTAGCAGACGCTCCTACAATGAGCAGTTCTTC.

Many counts were recorded for this clonotype. The V and J genes are TRBV7-9 and TRBJ2-7, with D hard to call. This CDR3 comprises 15 residues. V gave up 5 bases and J gave up 3 bases, with 17 bases separating them. Germline V gene sequence: CDR1 SEHNR, CDR2 FQNEAQ (reference sequence). The CDR3 spells CASSPPPRPSYEQYF. DNA for the CDR3: TGTGCCAGCAGCCCACCCCCCCGGCCAAGCTACGAGCAGTACTTC.

The chain couples TRBV29-1 to TRBJ1-1; TRBD1 might be the D (5 bases). V shed 6 bases and J shed 1 base, with 15 bases lying between them. The CDR3 runs to 14 residues. The germline CDR1 and CDR2 sequences are SQVTM and ANQGSEA. In nucleotides, the CDR3 is TGCAGCGTCAAACCTACAGGCTCGAACACTGAAGCTTTCTTT. It specifies CSVKPTGSNTEAFF.

This clonotype has a count of ten or more. The chain recombines TRBV27 with TRBJ1-2, with D possibly TRBD1 on 5 matching bases. The CDR3 is 13 residues long. CDR1 and CDR2 from the germline V gene are MNHEY and SMNVEV (reference sequence). V gave up 5 bases and J gave up 5 bases, with 12 bases separating them. In DNA, the CDR3 is TGTGCCAGCAGTCCTGGGGCGGCTTATGGCTACACCTTC. Translating gives CASSPGAAYGYTF.

Notes on this clonotype: With a much larger clone just one base away, this may be a read error. The rearrangement uses TRBV12-3 or TRBV12-4 and TRBJ2-1, with TRBD2 matching over 10 bases. V lost 2 bases to trimming and J lost 10 bases; unmatched junction nucleotides: 8. This CDR3 has 15 amino acids. The CDR3 sequence is CASSLSGRGSYEQFF. The CDR3 DNA is TGTGCCAGCAGTTTAAGCGGGAGGGGCTCCTACGAGCAGTTCTTC.

The V gene is TRBV29-1, the J gene TRBJ1-2, with 11 positions matching TRBD1. The CDR3 contains 14 residues. Germline-derived CDR1 and CDR2 are SQVTM and ANQGSEA. V dropped 5 bases and J dropped 8; count of bases not matched to a gene: 10. CDR3 in DNA: TGCAGCGTTCAGGACAGGGGGCTACTAGTGGGCTACACCTTC. It specifies CSVQDRGLLVGYTF.

This clonotype showed up many times. The rearrangement links TRBV6-2 or TRBV6-3 to TRBJ1-2; a possible D gene is TRBD1 (6 bases). The ends were cut back, 4 bases at V and 0 bases at J, with 12 bases in the middle. The CDR3 contains 15 residues. Germline V gene lookup returns CDR1 MNHEY and CDR2 SVGEGT. In DNA form, the CDR3 reads TGTGCCAGCAGTTCTCGATGGACAGCTAACTATGGCTACACCTTC. It is translated as CASSSRWTANYGYTF.

Points on this clonotype: This probably arose from a read error, given a far larger clone one base away. The J gene is TRBJ2-1, the V gene TRBV20-1, with a tentative D call TRBD1 (6 bases). This CDR3 comprises 12 residues. The germline V and J ends were trimmed by 6 bases and 10 bases, with 16 bases remaining between them. Germline CDR1 reads DFQATT; CDR2 reads SNEGSKA (reference sequence). The CDR3 protein is CSAGTSNYEQFF. CDR3 nucleotides: TGCAGTGCGGGGACATCTAACTACGAGCAGTTCTTC.

The chain employs TRBV20-1 and TRBJ2-3; 10 nucleotides align to TRBD2. CDR3 size: 15 residues. With V trimmed by 6 bases and J by 3 bases, 9 bases remained unmatched. The V gene's germline CDR1 is DFQATT and CDR2 SNEGSKA (reference sequence). CDR3 bases: TGCAGTGCGACCCAGCCGGGACTAGCGACAGATACGCAGTATTTT. The encoded protein is CSATQPGLATDTQYF.

This clonotype was picked up many times. This rearrangement joins TRBV2 to TRBJ1-2; D is undetermined. The CDR3 is made up of 13 amino acids. Germline CDR1 SNHLY, CDR2 FYNNEI. Trimming removed 8 bases from V and 2 bases from J, with 12 bases in between. CDR3 DNA sequence: TGTGCCAGCCAAGTACACACCAACTATGGCTACACCTTC. Translation: CASQVHTNYGYTF.

This clonotype was counted ten times or more. The chain joins TRBV28 to TRBJ1-3, with D perhaps TRBD1 (5 bases). V was shortened by 10 bases and J by 3 bases, with 19 bases between the two germline ends. CDR1 and CDR2 from the germline V gene are MDHEN and SYDVKM. CDR3 size: 15 residues. This CDR3 is CATGGPLAIGNTIYF. The CDR3 nucleotides are TGTGCCACCGGGGGACCACTCGCAATTGGAAACACCATATATTTT.

The sample holds many counts of this clonotype. The chain recombines TRBV20-1 with TRBJ1-1; D is unclear. Trimming removed 0 bases at V and 0 bases at J, with 8 bases between. Per the germline V gene, CDR1 is DFQATT and CDR2 is SNEGSKA (reference sequence). The length of the CDR3 is 14 residues. CDR3 loop: CSARDATVNTEAFF. The CDR3 nucleotides are TGCAGTGCTAGAGATGCGACGGTGAACACTGAAGCTTTCTTT.

This clonotype was counted at least ten times. The V and J genes are TRBV2 and TRBJ2-1; TRBD2 agrees at 9 bases. Trimming at V came to 7 bases and at J to 8 bases, leaving 15 bases not matched to a gene. The CDR3 contains 16 residues. The germline V gene has CDR1 SNHLY and CDR2 FYNNEI. The CDR3 DNA reads as TGTGCCAGCACCCAGACCCCTAGCGGGATTCGCGATGAGCAGTTCTTC. Its translation: CASTQTPSGIRDEQFF.

This clonotype has a handful of counts. This sequence joins TRBV4-1 and TRBJ1-1; the D is unclear. Trimming stripped 4 bases from V and 8 bases from J, with 17 bases between. CDR3 length: 14 amino acids. Germline CDR1 and CDR2: MGHRA and YSYEKL. The CDR3 nucleotides are TGCGCCAGCAGCCTCGGCCTGGACCAGTACGAAGCTTTCTTT. Its protein product is CASSLGLDQYEAFF.

This clonotype was seen repeatedly, ten times or more. The CDR3 sequence is CASSRRRASGRVRRSYEQYF. The CDR3 nucleotides read TGTGCCAGCAGCCGAAGGAGGGCTAGCGGGAGAGTACGTAGGTCCTACGAGCAGTACTTC. The chain carries TRBV5-5 and TRBJ2-7, with TRBD2 matching 10 bases. Germline lookup yields CDR1 SGHKS and CDR2 YYEKEE (reference sequence). Trimming took 4 bases from V and 1 from J; bases not matched to a gene: 20. The CDR3 is 20 residues long. The entire variable domain, with the rest obtained from reference TRBV5-5 and TRBJ2-7, is as follows: DAGVTQSPTHLIKTRGQQVTLRCSPISGHKSVSWYQQVLGQGPQFIFQYYEKEERGRGNFPDRFSARQFPNYSSELNVNALLLGDSALYLCASSRRRASGRVRRSYEQYFGPGTRLTVT.

In this sample, this clonotype turned up a few times. V gene TRBV2 combines with J gene TRBJ2-7, with TRBD1 as a possible D gene (6 bases). The germline gives CDR1 SNHLY, CDR2 FYNNEI. This CDR3 spans 13 amino acids. Trimming stripped 6 bases from V and 3 bases from J, with 12 bases between. This CDR3 is CASRARGYYEQYF. In DNA, the CDR3 is TGTGCCAGCAGGGCAAGGGGGTACTACGAGCAGTACTTC.